A single sample is the source of the 7 T cell receptor beta chains below, sequenced in a study of T-cell reconstitution after alpha-beta-depleted transplantation in children. This sample's TCRbeta library carried unique molecular identifier barcodes. TCRdb recomputed calls from the PCR reads with MiXCR, one row per CDR3 protein. Among 480,000 or so distinct CDR3 sequences listed, roughly 10% were seen once. The source was PBMCs, collected before TCRalphabeta/CD19-depleted stem cell transplant. These receptors came from a child aged 2 to 15 with inherited bone marrow failure, due to receive a stem cell transplant.

This clonotype was seen ten or more times. The chain combines TRBV10-3 with TRBJ2-5; D is unclear. Trimming stripped 3 bases from V and 1 base from J, with 6 bases between. Germline CDR1 reads ENHRY; CDR2 reads SYGVKD. The CDR3 runs 13 residues. The DNA for the CDR3 is TGTGCCATCAGTGAACTGGGCCAAGAGACCCAGTACTTC. Translating it yields CAISELGQETQYF.

This clonotype came up a few times. The genes are TRBV12-3 or TRBV12-4 and TRBJ2-7; D might be TRBD2 (6 bases). CDR3 length: 14 residues. V was trimmed by 3 bases and J by 0 bases, leaving 9 bases between them. CDR3 DNA: TGTGCCAGCAGTTTCGCTAGCGCCTCCTACGAGCAGTACTTC. Residues: CASSFASASYEQYF.

This clonotype was detected many times. This chain uses TRBV20-1 with TRBJ2-1; D is uncertain. V gave up 1 base and J gave up 4 bases, with 8 bases separating them. Looked up from germline, CDR1 is DFQATT and CDR2 is SNEGSKA (reference sequence). The CDR3 is 13 amino acids. CDR3 protein: CSARAGQYNEQFF. DNA for the CDR3: TGCAGTGCTAGAGCCGGGCAATACAATGAGCAGTTCTTC.

This clonotype occurred many times. V and J are TRBV29-1 and TRBJ2-6, with D possibly being TRBD2 (6 bases). The CDR3 covers 16 residues. V was shortened by 0 bases and J by 2 bases, with 11 bases between the two germline ends. Germline-derived CDR1 and CDR2 are SQVTM and ANQGSEA. The CDR3 sequence is CSVEDLGGAGANVLTF. DNA of the CDR3: TGCAGCGTTGAAGATCTGGGGGGAGCTGGGGCCAACGTCCTGACTTTC. Combining the CDR3 with reference TRBV29-1 and TRBJ2-6 gives the whole variable domain SAVISQKPSRDICQRGTSLTIQCQVDSQVTMMFWYRQQPGQSLTLIATANQGSEATYESGFVIDKFPISRPNLTFSTLTVSNMSPEDSSIYLCSVEDLGGAGANVLTFGAGSRLTVL.

This clonotype has a count of ten or more. The CDR3 nucleotides are TGTGCCAGCAGCTCCTCCTGGGGCAGGGGGTCTAACTATGGCTACACCTTC. Translation gives CASSSSWGRGSNYGYTF. This chain links TRBV27 with TRBJ1-2; 7 bases fit TRBD1. V gave up 6 bases and J gave up 0 bases; unmatched junction bases: 13. The CDR3 spans 17 residues. Germline V gene lookup returns CDR1 MNHEY and CDR2 SMNVEV (reference sequence).

This clonotype showed up just a few times. The chain combines TRBV3-1 with TRBJ1-4; tentative D call: TRBD1 (5 bases). The germline V gene has CDR1 LGHDT and CDR2 YNNKEL (reference sequence). Trimming shortened V by 0 bases and J by 0 bases, and 17 bases separated the two germline ends. The CDR3 runs to 19 residues. CDR3 coding DNA: TGTGCCAGCAGCCAAGATTGGGCAGGGCAGGCCGCAACTAATGAAAAACTGTTTTTT. Translation gives CASSQDWAGQAATNEKLFF.

This clonotype has ten or more counts. The rearrangement joins TRBV7-9 to TRBJ1-2, with D uncertain. CDR1 SEHNR and CDR2 FQNEAQ come from the germline V gene (reference sequence). The CDR3 has 13 residues. V was trimmed by 5 bases and J by 7 bases, leaving 14 bases between them. This CDR3 reads CASSPLGDAGYTF. DNA for the CDR3: TGTGCCAGCAGCCCCTTAGGAGACGCTGGCTACACCTTC.